This T cell receptor (beta chain) stems from a study of cytomegalovirus exposure and HLA in healthy donors. Study in general: Of the donors genotyped, some 400 in all, 75% to 85% fell in the Caucasian-associated ancestry cluster. Study conclusions and caveats: CMV serostatus was the only recorded immune exposure for donors.

Worth noting for this clone: Antigen: not known.

This PCR relied on a set of 60 Vbeta primers and 13 Jbeta primers. The data were produced by immunoSEQ multiplex PCR, yet TCRdb's version contains in-frame clones alone and is incomplete. The table shows 150,000 to 200,000 clones, with 84% occurring only once. Trimming cost V 3 bases and J 1 base; bases outside gene matches: 3. This CDR3 contains 15 residues. The V gene's germline CDR1 is SGHTA and CDR2 FQGTGA. The origin of this receptor is a boy between 10 and 17 years old in good health and CMV-seronegative. The chain recombines TRBV7-3 with TRBJ2-3, with 8 positions matching TRBD2. What was sequenced was PBMCs. DNA for the CDR3: TGTGCCAGCAGCTTGATGCGGGGGGGCACAGATACGCAGTATTTT. This sequence encodes CASSLMRGGTDTQYF. The variable domain in full, with the rest retrieved from reference TRBV7-3 and TRBJ2-3, is GAGVSQTPSNKVTEKGKYVELRCDPISGHTALYWYRQSLGQGPEFLIYFQGTGAADDSGLPNDRFFAVRPEGSVSTLKIQRTERGDSAVYLCASSLMRGGTDTQYFGPGTRLTVL.